These 32 T cell receptor beta chains share one sample of origin, sequenced in a study of blood T cell repertoires in COVID-19. Sequenced by immunoSEQ multiplex PCR; TCRdb stores in-frame clones only, minus some. The sample shows roughly 60,000 clones, around 75% of them seen only once. Sequenced input: peripheral blood. These receptor sequences come from a human donor in a cohort sampled during active COVID-19.

The chain joins TRBV7-9 to TRBJ1-2, with no clear D. V lost 5 bases, J lost 8 bases, and 15 bases lay in between. The CDR3 is 13 amino acids. The germline gives CDR1 SEHNR, CDR2 FQNEAQ (reference sequence). The CDR3 protein is CASSPLVVGGYTF. DNA of the CDR3: TGTGCCAGCAGCCCCCTGGTCGTGGGCGGCTACACCTTC.

The gene calls are TRBV19 and TRBJ2-1; 10 bases are a match to TRBD1. Looked up from germline, CDR1 is LNHDA and CDR2 is SQIVND (reference sequence). The ends lost 6 bases at V and 9 bases at J; junction bases unmatched: 8. This CDR3 has 14 residues. CDR3 protein: CASRRDRGLSEQFF. Here the CDR3 DNA reads TGTGCCAGTAGGAGGGACAGGGGCTTGAGTGAGCAGTTCTTC.

The CDR3 sequence is CSVGGQGASYSSTDTQYF. As DNA, the CDR3 is TGCAGCGTGGGGGGACAGGGGGCATCCTACTCCAGCACAGATACGCAGTATTTT. This chain uses TRBV29-1 with TRBJ2-3, with TRBD1 matching over 12 bases. The V gene's germline CDR1 is SQVTM and CDR2 ANQGSEA. The CDR3 is made up of 18 amino acids. The V segment lost 6 bases and the J segment 0 bases; nucleotides outside the gene matches: 13.

CDR3 in amino acids: CASSPGQSPQEAFF. The DNA of the CDR3 is TGTGCCAGCTCTCCGGGACAGAGCCCACAGGAAGCTTTCTTT. The rearrangement links TRBV18 to TRBJ1-1, with 7 nucleotides matching TRBD1. The CDR3 extends over 14 amino acids. Germline CDR1 is KGHSH and CDR2 is LQKENI. V was pared by 6 bases and J by 8 bases, with 12 bases of the junction left unmatched.

This chain joins TRBV28 and TRBJ1-4, with 9 bases lining up with TRBD1. CDR1 MDHEN and CDR2 SYDVKM come from the germline V gene. J gave up 6 bases and V 4 bases, and 6 bases lay outside the gene matches. This CDR3 comprises 15 residues. CDR3 bases: TGTGCCAGCAGTTCCCCGGGACAGGGAGATGAAAAACTGTTTTTT. This codes for CASSSPGQGDEKLFF.

The V gene is TRBV18, the J gene TRBJ2-7, with D perhaps matching TRBD1 (6 bases). This CDR3 contains 14 residues. Trimming removed 4 bases from V and 4 bases from J, with 14 bases in between. Germline CDR1 KGHSH, CDR2 LQKENI. CDR3 nucleotides: TGTGCCAGCTCACAATCGACAGGCGAGTACGAGCAGTACTTC. Translation: CASSQSTGEYEQYF. The full variable domain, with the rest looked up from reference TRBV18 and TRBJ2-7, is NAGVMQNPRHLVRRRGQEARLRCSPMKGHSHVYWYRQLPEEGLKFMVYLQKENIIDESGMPKERFSAEFPKEGPSILRIQQVVRGDSAAYFCASSQSTGEYEQYFGPGTRLTVT.

This clone came up a few times. This sequence joins TRBV19 and TRBJ2-4; D is perhaps TRBD1 (5 bases). CDR1 and CDR2 from the germline V gene are LNHDA and SQIVND (reference sequence). Between the trimmed V and J ends, which lost 3 bases and 8 bases, there was a span of 11 bases. The CDR3 runs 13 residues. The chain's CDR3 is CASSIAPRDIQYF. Here the CDR3 DNA reads TGTGCCAGTAGTATTGCCCCCAGGGACATTCAGTACTTC.

This chain joins TRBV11-3 and TRBJ2-2, with a tentative D call TRBD2 (5 bases). V was clipped by 1 base and J by 7 bases, with 10 bases between them. Germline assignment: CDR1 SGHNT and CDR2 YENEEA. CDR3 size: 14 residues. The CDR3 nucleotides are TGTGCCAGCAGCTTAGTCGGGGTTCTCGGGGAGCTGTTTTTT. This gives the protein CASSLVGVLGELFF.

The genes are TRBV14 and TRBJ2-7; D remains ambiguous. CDR1 SGHDN and CDR2 FVKESK come from the germline V gene. V shed 4 bases and J shed 7 bases, with 14 bases lying between them. CDR3 length: 13 residues. The CDR3 nucleotides are TGTGCCAGCAGCCCTTTCAACGTCGGGGAGCAGTACTTC. It is translated as CASSPFNVGEQYF.

The chain carries TRBV6-6 and TRBJ1-2; 8 bases align to TRBD1. This CDR3 comprises 16 residues. Germline-derived CDR1 and CDR2 are MNHNY and SVGAGI (reference sequence). The J segment lost 4 bases and the V segment lost 7 bases, leaving 14 bases of the junction unmatched. CDR3 sequence: CASNGGRGRSGYGYTF. The CDR3, as DNA: TGTGCCAGCAATGGGGGCAGGGGGCGCTCGGGCTATGGCTACACCTTC.

By sample fraction, this clone is medium-sized. V gene TRBV27 combines with J gene TRBJ1-2; 9 bases match TRBD1. CDR1 is MNHEY and CDR2 is SMNVEV in the germline V gene (reference sequence). J lost 8 bases, V lost 5 bases, and 6 bases had no gene match. The CDR3 is 13 amino acids. The CDR3 loop is CASSRGQGTGYTF. The CDR3 bases are TGTGCCAGCAGTCGCGGACAGGGGACGGGCTACACCTTC.

The chain joins TRBV28 to TRBJ2-7, with D maybe TRBD1 (6 bases). There are 14 residues in the CDR3. Trimming removed 3 bases from V and 2 bases from J, with 11 bases in between. Germline V lookup: CDR1 MDHEN, CDR2 SYDVKM. The CDR3 coding sequence is TGTGCCAGCAGTTTTCCGACAGGAGCCTACGAGCAGTACTTC. It is translated as CASSFPTGAYEQYF.

The chain is built from TRBV24-1 and TRBJ2-1; D is unclear. Per the germline V gene, CDR1 is KGHDR and CDR2 is SFDVKD. V was shortened by 4 bases and J by 3 bases, with 9 bases between the two germline ends. This CDR3 has 14 residues. The CDR3 sequence: CATSDPRLYNEQFF. The CDR3 DNA is TGTGCCACCAGTGACCCGAGACTCTACAATGAGCAGTTCTTC.

The chain couples TRBV9 to TRBJ2-3; D is unclear. This CDR3 has 15 residues. Germline CDR1 reads SGDLS; CDR2 reads YYNGEE. Trimming stripped 1 base from V and 0 bases from J, with 9 bases between. The CDR3 loop reads CASSVTRSSTDTQYF. CDR3 in DNA: TGTGCCAGCAGCGTAACCCGGTCTAGCACAGATACGCAGTATTTT.

The chain couples TRBV9 to TRBJ2-1; the match to TRBD2 covers 8 bases. J gave up 4 bases and V 2 bases, and 8 bases lay outside the gene matches. Per the germline V gene, CDR1 is SGDLS and CDR2 is YYNGEE. The CDR3 loop spans 16 amino acids. The CDR3 sequence is CASSVAGGRGYNEQFF. CDR3 nucleotides: TGTGCCAGCAGCGTCGCGGGGGGCCGCGGGTACAATGAGCAGTTCTTC.

V usage is TRBV28 and J usage is TRBJ1-2, with 10 bases fitting TRBD1. Germline assignment: CDR1 MDHEN and CDR2 SYDVKM. The CDR3 totals 12 residues. J lost 5 bases, V lost 8 bases, and 2 bases had no gene match. This CDR3 reads CASGDRGYGYTF. CDR3 sequence (DNA): TGTGCCAGCGGGGACAGGGGATATGGCTACACCTTC.

This chain links TRBV6-5 with TRBJ2-5; unclear D gene. Trimming took 7 bases from V and 3 from J, leaving 3 bases between them. Per the germline V gene, CDR1 is MNHEY and CDR2 is SVGAGI. The CDR3 is 10 amino acids. The CDR3 bases are TGTGCCAGCACCGAAGAGACCCAGTACTTC. Amino acid sequence: CASTEETQYF.

This clone was observed a handful of times. The genes are TRBV4-3 and TRBJ2-7, with D hard to call. The V end lost 0 bases, the J end lost 0 bases, and 9 bases lay between the germline ends. The CDR3 runs 15 residues. Looked up from germline, CDR1 is LGHNA and CDR2 is YSLEER. In DNA, the CDR3 is TGCGCCAGCAGCCAAGATCGAGGCCCCTCCTACGAGCAGTACTTC. The encoded protein is CASSQDRGPSYEQYF.

The genes are TRBV9 and TRBJ1-5, with D hard to call. This CDR3 region has 13 residues. Germline V gene lookup returns CDR1 SGDLS and CDR2 YYNGEE. V lost 1 base to trimming and J lost 4 bases, with 6 bases between them. The DNA of the CDR3 is TGTGCCAGCAGCGTACAGGAAAATCAGCCCCAGCATTTT. Amino acid sequence: CASSVQENQPQHF.

V gene TRBV30 combines with J gene TRBJ1-6; no reliable D call. Germline-derived CDR1 and CDR2 are GTSNPN and SVGIG (reference sequence). The CDR3 runs 16 residues. V was cut by 2 bases and J by 7 bases, with 18 bases left in between. The CDR3 nucleotides are TGTGCCTGGAGTAAAATCGGTGGTCAGCGGAATTCACCCCTCCACTTT. Translated: CAWSKIGGQRNSPLHF.

This rearrangement joins TRBV9 to TRBJ1-5, with D uncertain. CDR3 length: 13 amino acids. Germline CDR1 and CDR2: SGDLS and YYNGEE. Trimming cost V 2 bases and J 5 bases, with 8 bases left between them. The CDR3 nucleotides read TGTGCCAGCAGCGTCGGGTCCGATCAGCCCCAGCATTTT. Residues: CASSVGSDQPQHF.

The V gene is TRBV2, the J gene TRBJ1-2; 10 nucleotides align to TRBD1. Germline V CDR1 and CDR2: SNHLY, FYNNEI. The CDR3 totals 13 residues. Losses at the gene ends were 5 bases for V and 7 bases for J; bases not matched to a gene: 4. The CDR3 loop is CASSLGTGVGYTF. DNA for the CDR3: TGTGCCAGCAGTTTAGGGACAGGGGTTGGCTACACCTTC.

V is TRBV28 and J is TRBJ2-1, with a possible D match to TRBD1 (6 bases). The V and J ends lost 2 bases and 13 bases respectively, with 27 bases between them. Germline lookup yields CDR1 MDHEN and CDR2 SYDVKM. The CDR3 totals 17 residues. In nucleotides, the CDR3 is TGTGCCAGCAGTTTACCCCGGCCGGGACATAATCGCGTCCCTCAGTTCTTC. It translates to CASSLPRPGHNRVPQFF.

This clone showed up just once. V gene TRBV5-1 combines with J gene TRBJ2-7; 8 bases fit TRBD1. The junction had 7 bases not matched to a gene; V was cut back by 4 bases and J by 1 base. CDR1 SGHRS and CDR2 YFSETQ come from the germline V gene. CDR3 length: 15 residues. The CDR3 is CASSPRGRTSYEQYF. The CDR3 DNA sequence: TGCGCCAGCAGCCCCAGGGGGCGTACTTCCTACGAGCAGTACTTC.

V gene TRBV2 combines with J gene TRBJ1-2; 7 nucleotides line up with TRBD1. Per germline, CDR1 SNHLY and CDR2 FYNNEI. V shed 4 bases and J 4 bases; nucleotides not matched to a gene: 6. The CDR3 is made up of 14 amino acids. In nucleotides, the CDR3 is TGTGCCAGCAGTGCCGCGGGACAGTTCTATGGCTACACCTTC. This sequence encodes CASSAAGQFYGYTF. The full variable domain, rest sourced from reference TRBV2 and TRBJ1-2, is EPEVTQTPSHQVTQMGQEVILRCVPISNHLYFYWYRQILGQKVEFLVSFYNNEISEKSEIFDDQFSVERPDGSNFTLKIRSTKLEDSAMYFCASSAAGQFYGYTFGSGTRLTVV.

The gene calls are TRBV30 and TRBJ1-1; 7 nucleotides align to TRBD1. With V trimmed by 5 bases and J by 2 bases, 5 bases remained unmatched. Looked up from germline, CDR1 is GTSNPN and CDR2 is SVGIG (reference sequence). There are 13 residues in the CDR3. CDR3: CAWEGQHNTEAFF. CDR3 DNA: TGTGCCTGGGAGGGACAGCATAACACTGAAGCTTTCTTT.

This chain connects TRBV24-1 to TRBJ1-5; 10 bases map to TRBD1. Unmatched junction bases numbered 6, after V lost 5 bases and J lost 6 bases. CDR1 and CDR2 from the germline V gene are KGHDR and SFDVKD. This CDR3 is 15 amino acids long. The CDR3 sequence is CATSGSDRGSQPQHF. The DNA of the CDR3 is TGTGCCACCAGTGGGTCGGACAGGGGGTCTCAGCCCCAGCATTTT.

V and J are TRBV4-1 and TRBJ1-2; D unresolved. Germline V gene data show CDR1 as MGHRA and CDR2 as YSYEKL. Trimming took 7 bases from V and 5 from J, leaving 23 bases between them. The CDR3 has 16 residues. The CDR3 reads CASTPMVGGRFYGYTF. Here the CDR3 DNA reads TGCGCCAGCACCCCAATGGTAGGAGGGCGGTTTTATGGCTACACCTTC.

The chain is built from TRBV3-1 (or the pseudogene TRBV3-2) and TRBJ2-5; D gene ambiguous. V was shortened by 3 bases and J by 1 base, with 12 bases between the two germline ends. Germline CDR1 LGHDT, CDR2 YNNKEL (reference sequence). The CDR3 is 15 amino acids. CDR3 amino acids: CASSQQVVPQETQYF. For the CDR3, the DNA is TGTGCCAGCAGCCAGCAAGTAGTCCCCCAAGAGACCCAGTACTTC.

This clone was counted between two and nine times. The J gene is TRBJ2-2, the V gene TRBV27, with 8 bases fitting TRBD2. The CDR3 runs 16 residues. Trimming removed 1 base from V and 7 bases from J; junction bases left unmatched: 8. Per germline, CDR1 MNHEY and CDR2 SMNVEV (reference sequence). CDR3 loop: CASSLLGAGVIGELFF. DNA of the CDR3: TGTGCCAGCAGTTTATTAGGAGCGGGAGTGATCGGGGAGCTGTTTTTT.

There are a few counts of this clone. The chain links TRBV3-1 (or the pseudogene TRBV3-2) to TRBJ1-4, with 7 bases aligning to TRBD1. The V gene end was trimmed by 4 bases and the J gene end by 0 bases; junction bases not matched to a gene: 2. Germline assignment: CDR1 LGHDT and CDR2 YNNKEL (reference sequence). The CDR3 has 15 amino acids. CDR3 loop: CASSRQGATNEKLFF. CDR3 nucleotide sequence: TGTGCCAGCAGCCGACAGGGTGCAACTAATGAAAAACTGTTTTTT.

The rearrangement links TRBV10-3 to TRBJ1-6; TRBD1 aligns across 8 bases. The CDR3 contains 14 residues. V trimming: 5 bases; J trimming: 5 bases; junction bases outside the gene matches: 2. Germline V gives CDR1 ENHRY, CDR2 SYGVKD. CDR3 sequence reads: CAISQGANNSPLHF. The CDR3 DNA reads TGTGCCATCAGTCAGGGGGCTAATAATTCACCCCTCCACTTT.